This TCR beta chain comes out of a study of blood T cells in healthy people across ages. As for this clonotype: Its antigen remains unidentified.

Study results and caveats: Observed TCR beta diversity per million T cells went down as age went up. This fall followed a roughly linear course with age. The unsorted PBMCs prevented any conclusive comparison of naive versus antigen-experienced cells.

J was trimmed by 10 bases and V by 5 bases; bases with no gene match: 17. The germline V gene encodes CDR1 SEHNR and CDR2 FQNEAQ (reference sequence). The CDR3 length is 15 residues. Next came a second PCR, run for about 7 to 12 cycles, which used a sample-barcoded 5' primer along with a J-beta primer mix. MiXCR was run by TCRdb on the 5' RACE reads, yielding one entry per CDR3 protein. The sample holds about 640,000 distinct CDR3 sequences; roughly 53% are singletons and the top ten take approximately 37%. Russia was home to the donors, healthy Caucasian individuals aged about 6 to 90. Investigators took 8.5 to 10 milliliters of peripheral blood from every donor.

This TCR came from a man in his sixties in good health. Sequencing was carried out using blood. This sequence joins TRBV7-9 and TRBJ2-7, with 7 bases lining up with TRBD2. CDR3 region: CASSMRGSTREAQYF. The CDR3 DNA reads TGTGCCAGCAGCATGCGGGGGTCGACACGGGAGGCCCAGTACTTC.